What follows are 24 T cell receptor beta chains derived from one specimen sequenced in a study of blood T cells in healthy people across ages. A sample-barcoded 5' primer and a J-beta primer mix were used in a second PCR of about 7 to 11 cycles. TCRdb passed the 5' RACE reads through MiXCR, listing each CDR3 protein once. Of 1.2 million to 1.5 million distinct CDR3 sequences in the sample, roughly 45% were seen once. The sample taken for sequencing was blood. The receptor set was obtained from a woman aged 18-30 years in good health.

This clonotype was observed a handful of times. The chain employs TRBV6-6 and TRBJ2-5; a possible D gene is TRBD1 (6 bases). CDR3 length: 12 amino acids. V was cut by 6 bases and J by 9 bases, with 14 bases left in between. CDR1 MNHNY and CDR2 SVGAGI come from the germline V gene (reference sequence). The CDR3 sequence: CASRPGQRSQYF. Written as DNA, the CDR3 is TGTGCCAGCAGACCGGGACAAAGGTCCCAGTACTTC.

This chain links TRBV10-3 with TRBJ1-2; D not resolved. The CDR3 runs to 15 residues. Germline CDR1 reads ENHRY; CDR2 reads SYGVKD. The V gene lost 3 bases and the J gene lost 4 bases, with 15 bases spanning the gap. The CDR3 region has the DNA TGTGCCATCAGTGACGGGCAGGCAGCCTCCTATGGCTACACCTTC. This sequence encodes CAISDGQAASYGYTF.

Concerning this clonotype itself: One end of the junction fails to match germline, which may point to a read error. CDR3 nucleotides: TGCACCAGCAGTCAACGGCCCAATGAGCAGTTCTTC. Amino acids: CTSSQRPNEQFF. The J gene is TRBJ2-1, the V gene TRBV10-2; no firm D call. CDR1 and CDR2 (germline): WSHSY, SAAADI. The CDR3 consists of 12 residues.

This clonotype was detected ten times or more. The chain couples TRBV7-9 to TRBJ2-7; 7 bases align to TRBD1. V gave up 3 bases and J gave up 2 bases; unmatched junction bases: 1. CDR1 is SEHNR, CDR2 FQNEAQ, per germline (reference sequence). The CDR3 length is 13 residues. The CDR3 DNA is TGTGCCAGCAGCTTCGGGACAGCCTACGAGCAGTACTTC. Protein product: CASSFGTAYEQYF.

The genes are TRBV25-1 and TRBJ2-5; either TRBD1 or TRBD2 may supply D (5 bases each). CDR3 length: 17 residues. Per the germline V gene, CDR1 is MGHDK and CDR2 is SYGVNS. Trimming stripped 7 bases from V and 5 bases from J, with 26 bases between. CDR3 coding DNA: TGTGCCAGCACTCCTCCCATGGGCCAGCCGGGGACGGAGACCCAGTACTTC. As protein: CASTPPMGQPGTETQYF.

The V gene is TRBV5-1, the J gene TRBJ2-3, with D possibly TRBD2 on 6 matching bases. Germline assignment: CDR1 SGHRS and CDR2 YFSETQ. With 0 bases removed from V and 5 bases from J, the gap between germline ends came to 10 bases. CDR3 size: 14 residues. The CDR3: CASSLVGGLDTQYF. The CDR3, as DNA: TGCGCCAGCAGCTTGGTCGGGGGATTAGATACGCAGTATTTT.

The gene calls are TRBV29-1 and TRBJ1-1, with no clear D. V lost 6 bases and J 7 bases, leaving 12 bases between the germline ends. The CDR3 extends over 11 amino acids. CDR1 and CDR2 (germline): SQVTM, ANQGSEA. In DNA form, the CDR3 reads TGCAGCGTCCCGATAGGTCGTGAAGCTTTCTTT. This gives the protein CSVPIGREAFF.

The V and J genes are TRBV12-3 or TRBV12-4 and TRBJ2-1; 9 positions agree with TRBD1. Trimming cost V 5 bases and J 4 bases; bases outside gene matches: 9. The CDR3 is 16 residues long. The CDR3 DNA sequence: TGTGCCAGCAGTGGTTTACAGGGGGCTATTTACAATGAGCAGTTCTTC. Translation: CASSGLQGAIYNEQFF.

V and J are TRBV3-1 and TRBJ1-1; D unclear. The CDR3 contains 13 residues. CDR1 LGHDT and CDR2 YNNKEL come from the germline V gene (reference sequence). Trimming cost V 1 base and J 5 bases, with 8 bases left between them. The CDR3 loop is CASSQGVGTEAFF. CDR3 bases: TGTGCCAGCAGCCAAGGGGTGGGGACTGAAGCTTTCTTT. The full variable domain, with the rest looked up from reference TRBV3-1 and TRBJ1-1, is DTAVSQTPKYLVTQMGNDKSIKCEQNLGHDTMYWYKQDSKKFLKIMFSYNNKELIINETVPNRFSPKSPDKAHLNLHINSLELGDSAVYFCASSQGVGTEAFFGQGTRLTVV.

This clonotype was found a few times. The chain is built from TRBV20-1 and TRBJ2-1; TRBD1 matches 9 bases. Germline V gene sequence: CDR1 DFQATT, CDR2 SNEGSKA (reference sequence). This CDR3 spans 18 amino acids. The trim removed 2 bases at V and 6 bases at J, leaving 17 bases unmatched. CDR3 DNA: TGCAGTGCTAGACCCCGGGACAGGGTCCCGAGAATGGGCAATGAGCAGTTCTTC. It yields the protein CSARPRDRVPRMGNEQFF.

For this clonotype: Germline is not matched at one junction end, which may reflect a read error. This chain uses TRBV27 with TRBJ2-1; the D is unclear. The CDR3 has 19 residues. From germline, CDR1 is MNHEY and CDR2 SMNVEV (reference sequence). This CDR3 is CASSLSATKSLQWVNERFF. CDR3 nucleotides: TGTGCCAGCAGTTTATCGGCGACCAAAAGTTTACAGTGGGTGAATGAGCGGTTCTTC.

V gene TRBV28 combines with J gene TRBJ1-5; the match to TRBD1 covers 7 bases. Germline V gene data show CDR1 as MDHEN and CDR2 as SYDVKM. CDR3 size: 16 residues. V lost 6 bases to trimming and J lost 5 bases; unmatched junction nucleotides: 13. This CDR3 reads CASRVAQGDSYQPQHF. The CDR3, as DNA: TGTGCCAGCAGGGTTGCTCAGGGGGATTCTTATCAGCCCCAGCATTTT.

The chain uses TRBV27 and TRBJ2-3; D could derive from TRBD1 or TRBD2 (5 bases each). Germline assignment: CDR1 MNHEY and CDR2 SMNVEV (reference sequence). V lost 5 bases and J 7 bases, leaving 16 bases between the germline ends. CDR3 size: 14 residues. The DNA of the CDR3 is TGTGCCAGCAGTCCACGAGGGGTCAGGAATACGCAGTATTTT. Translating gives CASSPRGVRNTQYF.

This clonotype showed up just a few times. The rearrangement links TRBV2 to TRBJ2-3; D gene unclear. Germline-derived CDR1 and CDR2 are SNHLY and FYNNEI. The germline V and J ends were trimmed by 2 bases and 3 bases, with 15 bases remaining between them. CDR3 length equals 16 residues. CDR3: CASSEMSSYLTDTQYF. The CDR3 coding sequence is TGTGCCAGCAGTGAAATGTCGTCCTACCTGACAGATACGCAGTATTTT.

The J gene is TRBJ2-7, the V gene TRBV12-3 or TRBV12-4, with 10 nucleotides matching TRBD2. This CDR3 has 14 residues. V gave up 6 bases and J gave up 7 bases; unmatched junction bases: 9. The chain's CDR3 is CASRKAGGLFEQYF. The CDR3 coding sequence is TGTGCCAGCAGGAAAGCGGGGGGGCTGTTTGAGCAGTACTTC.

The chain joins TRBV9 to TRBJ1-6, with TRBD1 as a possible D gene (6 bases). The CDR3 is 13 amino acids. V dropped 5 bases and J dropped 9 bases, with 12 bases sitting between them. CDR1 is SGDLS and CDR2 is YYNGEE in the germline V gene. This CDR3 is CASSDSGASPLHF. DNA for the CDR3: TGTGCCAGCAGTGATTCAGGGGCTTCACCCCTCCACTTT.

This clonotype turned up a few times. V and J are TRBV12-3 or TRBV12-4 and TRBJ2-7; TRBD2 aligns across 9 bases. This CDR3 spans 18 amino acids. The junction had 17 bases not matched to a gene; V was cut back by 5 bases and J by 3 bases. Written as DNA, the CDR3 is TGTGCCAGCAGTCCGATGATGAAAATAGCGGGGGCCATCTACGAGCAGTACTTC. Translating it yields CASSPMMKIAGAIYEQYF.

This clonotype was seen once. This chain connects TRBV5-1 to TRBJ2-1; a possible D gene is TRBD2 (6 bases). The length of the CDR3 is 15 residues. The V end was cut by 1 base, the J end by 3 bases, with 11 bases between. The germline V gene has CDR1 SGHRS and CDR2 YFSETQ. CDR3 nucleotide sequence: TGCGCCAGCAGCTTGCCTCCTAGCGACTACAATGAGCAGTTCTTC. Its protein is CASSLPPSDYNEQFF.

V gene TRBV20-1 combines with J gene TRBJ2-1, with D possibly matching TRBD2 (6 bases). TRBJ2-7 matches the DNA end more closely, so the J call is doubtful. The CDR3 is 15 amino acids. Germline V lookup: CDR1 DFQATT, CDR2 SNEGSKA (reference sequence). The CDR3 loop reads CSARDRRGSYNEQYF. As DNA, the CDR3 is TGCAGTGCTAGAGACAGGCGGGGCTCCTACAATGAGCAGTACTTC.

This chain connects TRBV11-1 to TRBJ2-1; TRBD2 matches at 13 bases. Germline CDR1 reads SGHAT; CDR2 reads FQDESV (reference sequence). Germline trimming cut 5 bases from V and 2 bases from J; bases unmatched to any gene: 9. This CDR3 contains 18 residues. CDR3 sequence: CASSLNLGLAGAYNEQFF. The CDR3 DNA is TGTGCCAGCAGCCTAAACCTCGGACTAGCGGGGGCCTACAATGAGCAGTTCTTC.

The chain joins TRBV20-1 to TRBJ2-4, with TRBD2 matching 7 bases. The CDR3 extends over 14 amino acids. Germline CDR1 reads DFQATT; CDR2 reads SNEGSKA (reference sequence). V shed 8 bases and J 0 bases; nucleotides not matched to a gene: 7. The CDR3 region has the DNA TGCAGTCTCGGTGGCGGGGGAGCCAAAAACATTCAGTACTTC. It yields the protein CSLGGGGAKNIQYF.

The V gene is TRBV6-2 or TRBV6-3, the J gene TRBJ2-2; the D gene is possibly TRBD2 (5 bases). The V gene's germline CDR1 is MNHEY and CDR2 SVGEGT. V was shortened by 0 bases and J by 0 bases, with 32 bases between the two germline ends. This CDR3 spans 24 amino acids. The CDR3 spells CASSYSTRLSARGPIRANTGELFF. Here the CDR3 DNA reads TGTGCCAGCAGTTACTCGACCAGGTTGTCTGCCCGCGGGCCAATCCGCGCGAACACCGGGGAGCTGTTTTTT.

This clonotype has only one observation. This chain connects TRBV20-1 to TRBJ2-3, with TRBD1 matching 7 bases. The trim removed 8 bases at V and 6 bases at J, leaving 8 bases unmatched. The CDR3 sequence is 12 residues long. Germline loops: CDR1 DFQATT, CDR2 SNEGSKA (reference sequence). The CDR3 loop is CSTKGGADTQYF. The CDR3, as DNA: TGCAGTACTAAAGGGGGCGCGGATACGCAGTATTTT.

The chain employs TRBV20-1 and TRBJ2-7; 8 positions agree with TRBD2. The V gene's germline CDR1 is DFQATT and CDR2 SNEGSKA (reference sequence). V was pared by 4 bases and J by 1 base, with 6 bases of the junction left unmatched. CDR3 size: 14 residues. The CDR3 protein is CSATSGGNSYEQYF. The DNA for the CDR3 is TGCAGTGCTACCAGCGGGGGAAATTCCTACGAGCAGTACTTC.